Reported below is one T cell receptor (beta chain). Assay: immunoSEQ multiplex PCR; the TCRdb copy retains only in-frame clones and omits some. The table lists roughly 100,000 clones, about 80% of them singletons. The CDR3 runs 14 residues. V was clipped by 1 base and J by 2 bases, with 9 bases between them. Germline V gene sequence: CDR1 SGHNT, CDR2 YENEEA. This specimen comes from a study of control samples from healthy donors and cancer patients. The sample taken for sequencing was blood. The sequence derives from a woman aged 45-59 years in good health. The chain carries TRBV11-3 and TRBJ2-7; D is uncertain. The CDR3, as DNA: TGTGCCAGCAGCTTAGGGCGGCCTCCCTACGAGCAGTACTTC. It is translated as CASSLGRPPYEQYF. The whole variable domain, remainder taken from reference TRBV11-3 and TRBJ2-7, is EAGVVQSPRYKIIEKKQPVAFWCNPISGHNTLYWYLQNLGQGPELLIRYENEEAVDDSQLPKDRFSAERLKGVDSTLKIQPAELGDSAVYLCASSLGRPPYEQYFGPGTRLTVT.